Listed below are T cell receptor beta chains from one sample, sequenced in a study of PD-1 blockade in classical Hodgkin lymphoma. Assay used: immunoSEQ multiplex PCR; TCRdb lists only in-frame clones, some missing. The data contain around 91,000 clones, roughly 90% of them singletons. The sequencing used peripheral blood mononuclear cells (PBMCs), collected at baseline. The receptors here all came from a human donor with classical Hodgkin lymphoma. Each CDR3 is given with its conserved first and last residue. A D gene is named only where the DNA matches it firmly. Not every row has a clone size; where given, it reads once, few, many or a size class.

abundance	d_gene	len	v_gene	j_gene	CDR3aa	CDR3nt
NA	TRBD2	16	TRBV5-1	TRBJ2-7	CASSTGTKIPASEQYF	TGCGCCAGCAGCACCGGGACTAAGATACCTGCCTCCGAGCAGTACTTC
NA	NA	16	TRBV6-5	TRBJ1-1	CASSYGFARPNTEAFF	TGTGCCAGCAGTTACGGATTCGCCAGGCCGAACACTGAAGCTTTCTTT
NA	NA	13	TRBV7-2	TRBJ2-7	CASSLDLRTEQYF	TGTGCCAGCAGCTTAGACCTCCGGACCGAGCAGTACTTC
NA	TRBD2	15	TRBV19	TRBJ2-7	CASSPGGTLIYEQYF	TGTGCCAGTAGTCCGGGAGGGACCCTAATCTACGAGCAGTACTTC
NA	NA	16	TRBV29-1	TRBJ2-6	CSVGPTRRAGANVLTF	TGCAGCGTTGGTCCAACTCGTAGAGCTGGGGCCAACGTCCTGACTTTC
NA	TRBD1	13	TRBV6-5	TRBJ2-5	CASTAGQGHDQYF	TGTGCCAGCACCGCCGGACAGGGGCATGACCAGTACTTC
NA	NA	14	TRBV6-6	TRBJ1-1	CASSNVVQNTEAFF	TGTGCCAGCAGTAACGTGGTCCAGAACACTGAAGCTTTCTTT
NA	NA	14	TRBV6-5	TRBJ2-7	CASSPGAGTYEQYF	TGTGCCAGCAGCCCAGGCGCGGGGACCTACGAGCAGTACTTC
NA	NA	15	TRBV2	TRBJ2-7	CASRVGAGSSYEQYF	TGTGCCAGCAGGGTTGGGGCTGGGAGCTCCTACGAGCAGTACTTC
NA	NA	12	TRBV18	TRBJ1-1	CASSPEQSEAFF	TGTGCCAGCTCACCAGAGCAATCTGAAGCTTTCTTT
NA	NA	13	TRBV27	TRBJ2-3	CASSLKGTDTQYF	TGTGCCAGCAGTTTAAAGGGAACAGATACGCAGTATTTT
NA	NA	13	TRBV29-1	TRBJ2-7	CSVSQGEIYEQYF	TGCAGCGTTAGTCAGGGAGAAATTTACGAGCAGTACTTC
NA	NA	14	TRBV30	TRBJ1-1	CAWSVWGRGTEAFF	TGTGCCTGGAGTGTATGGGGGAGGGGCACTGAAGCTTTCTTT
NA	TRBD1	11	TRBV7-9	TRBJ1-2	CASSRGREIDF	TGTGCCAGCTCCAGGGGGCGTGAAATTGACTTC
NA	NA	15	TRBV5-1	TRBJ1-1	CASSSSGAAGTEAFF	TGCGCCAGCAGCTCCTCAGGGGCCGCCGGGACTGAAGCTTTCTTT
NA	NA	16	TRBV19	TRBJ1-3	CASSIGGVRSGNTIYF	TGTGCCAGTAGTATAGGAGGAGTCCGCTCTGGAAACACCATATATTTT
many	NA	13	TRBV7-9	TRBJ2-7	CASSPEASYEQYF	TGTGCCAGCAGCCCCGAGGCCTCCTACGAGCAGTACTTC